The present T cell receptor (beta chain) was sequenced within a study of cytomegalovirus exposure and HLA in healthy donors. The primer mix had 60 Vbeta and 13 Jbeta primers. Using immunoSEQ multiplex PCR, the repertoire was profiled, and TCRdb retains in-frame clones only, with some absent. The data contain some 130,000 clones, roughly three fifths of them seen just once; the ten biggest clones take up 9% to 10%. The sample holds a few counts of this clone. The CDR3 has 17 amino acids. The sequence derives from a man aged 40-55 years in good health and CMV-seropositive. V gene TRBV1 combines with J gene TRBJ2-1; the table's D call of TRBD2 was not tested on the DNA. TRBV1 is assigned pseudogene status. What was sequenced was PBMCs. The CDR3 DNA reads as TGCACCAGCAGCCAAGATACTTCCCGGAGCTCCTACAATGAGCAGTTCTTC. Protein sequence: CTSSQDTSRSSYNEQFF.